The sequence of this TCR beta chain was determined in a study of T cells in Graves' hyperthyroidism and ophthalmopathy. Overall study results and limits: Ophthalmopathy, as predicted by the model, came a median roughly 6.5 months after the prediction. Blood held most thyroid clonotypes expanded above 0.001 frequency. The authors' 13 V-J model separated ophthalmopathy from stable hyperthyroidism.

This clonotype showed up just a few times. Its target is not known. PBMCs were obtained from 10 ml fresh peripheral blood. Looked up from germline, CDR1 is LNHDA and CDR2 is SQIVND (reference sequence). This CDR3 contains 16 residues. V lost 7 bases and J lost 4; bases outside the gene matches: 12. RNA transcripts yielded amplified TCR beta CDR3 regions. A set of HTBI primers served as the primers for a first-round RT-PCR of the TCR CDR3. From the multiplex PCR reads, TCRdb called clonotypes with MiXCR, one entry per CDR3 protein. The repertoire consists of about 380,000 distinct CDR3 sequences, with roughly 20% occurring once and the leading ten covering 35% to 50%.

The sequenced sample was blood. This chain connects TRBV19 to TRBJ1-2; 10 bases match TRBD1. This TCR was recovered from a man aged 18-30 years with Graves' ophthalmopathy. The CDR3 loop is CASKDRTGGAGYGYTF. The CDR3 coding sequence is TGTGCCAGTAAGGACCGGACAGGGGGAGCGGGCTATGGCTACACCTTC.